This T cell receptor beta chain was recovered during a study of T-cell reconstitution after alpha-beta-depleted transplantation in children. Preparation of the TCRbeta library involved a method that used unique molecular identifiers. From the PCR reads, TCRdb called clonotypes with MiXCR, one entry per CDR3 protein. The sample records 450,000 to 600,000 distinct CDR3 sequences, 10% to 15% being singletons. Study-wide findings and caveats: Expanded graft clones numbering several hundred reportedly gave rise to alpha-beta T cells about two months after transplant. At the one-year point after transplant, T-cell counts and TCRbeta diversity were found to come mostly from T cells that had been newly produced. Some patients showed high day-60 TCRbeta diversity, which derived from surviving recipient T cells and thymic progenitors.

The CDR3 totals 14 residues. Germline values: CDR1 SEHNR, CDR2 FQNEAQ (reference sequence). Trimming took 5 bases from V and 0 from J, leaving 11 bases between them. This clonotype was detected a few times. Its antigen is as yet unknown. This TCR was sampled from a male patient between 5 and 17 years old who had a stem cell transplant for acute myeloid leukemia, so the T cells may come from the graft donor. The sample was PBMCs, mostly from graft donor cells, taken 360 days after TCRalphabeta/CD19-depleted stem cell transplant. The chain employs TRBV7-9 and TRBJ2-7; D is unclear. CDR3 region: CASSQPGRSYEQYF. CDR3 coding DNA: TGTGCCAGCAGCCAACCGGGTCGCTCCTACGAGCAGTACTTC.